This T cell receptor beta chain was identified in a study of T cells expressing NK-cell markers. TCRdb re-analyzed the 5' RACE reads; it lists each CDR3 protein once, without DNA. The table lists tens of thousands of distinct CDR3 sequences. Broader study findings: Four donors likewise had their CD3+CD56-NKG2C+ fraction led by these clonotypes.

Points on this clonotype: Its target is unknown.

The receptor was isolated from a man aged 18-69 years in good health. Sample: blood T cells: a sorted CD56 or NKG2C T cell subset, CD4+ or CD8+ T cells, or bulk PBMC T cells (not recorded which).

CDR3 protein: CAWSTSRYNEQFF. V usage is TRBV30 and J usage is TRBJ2-1. Germline values: CDR1 GTSNPN, CDR2 SVGIG (reference sequence). The CDR3 covers 13 residues.